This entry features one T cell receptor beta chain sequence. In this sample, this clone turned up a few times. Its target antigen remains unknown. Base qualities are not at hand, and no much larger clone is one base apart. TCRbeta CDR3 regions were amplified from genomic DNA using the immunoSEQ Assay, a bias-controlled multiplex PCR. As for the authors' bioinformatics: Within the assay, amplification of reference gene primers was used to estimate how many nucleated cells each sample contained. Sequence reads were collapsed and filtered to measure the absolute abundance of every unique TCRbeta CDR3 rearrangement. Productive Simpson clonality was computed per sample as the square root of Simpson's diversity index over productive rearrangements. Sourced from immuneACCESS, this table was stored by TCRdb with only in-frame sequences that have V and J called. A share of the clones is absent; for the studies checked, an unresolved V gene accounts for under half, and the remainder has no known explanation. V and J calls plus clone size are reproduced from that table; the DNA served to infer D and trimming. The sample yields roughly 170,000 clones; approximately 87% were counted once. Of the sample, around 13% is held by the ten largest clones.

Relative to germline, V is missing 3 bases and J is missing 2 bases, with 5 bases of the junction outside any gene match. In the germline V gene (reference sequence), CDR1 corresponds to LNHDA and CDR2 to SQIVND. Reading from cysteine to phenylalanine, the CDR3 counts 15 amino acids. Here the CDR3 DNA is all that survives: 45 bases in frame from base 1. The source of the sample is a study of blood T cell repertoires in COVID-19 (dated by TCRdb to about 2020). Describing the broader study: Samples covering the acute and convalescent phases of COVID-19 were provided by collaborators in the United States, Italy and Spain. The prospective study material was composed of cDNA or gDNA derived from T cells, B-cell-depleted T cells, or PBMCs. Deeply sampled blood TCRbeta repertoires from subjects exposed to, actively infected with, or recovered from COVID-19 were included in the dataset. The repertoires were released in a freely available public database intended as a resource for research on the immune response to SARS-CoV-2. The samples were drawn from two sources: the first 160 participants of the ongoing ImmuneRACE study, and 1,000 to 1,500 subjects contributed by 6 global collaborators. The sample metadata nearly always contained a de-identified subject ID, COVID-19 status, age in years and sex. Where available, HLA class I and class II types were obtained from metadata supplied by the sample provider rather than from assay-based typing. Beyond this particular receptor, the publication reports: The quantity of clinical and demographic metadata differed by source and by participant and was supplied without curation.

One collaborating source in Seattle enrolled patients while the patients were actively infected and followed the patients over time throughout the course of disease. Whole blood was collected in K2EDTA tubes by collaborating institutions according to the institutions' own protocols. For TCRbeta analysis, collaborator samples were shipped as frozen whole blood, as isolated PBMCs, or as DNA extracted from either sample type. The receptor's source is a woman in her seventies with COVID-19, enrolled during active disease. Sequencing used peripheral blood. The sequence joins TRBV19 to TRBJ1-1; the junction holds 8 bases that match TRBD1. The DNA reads TGTGCCAGTAGTATTGGACAGGGAGGTAACACTGAAGCTTTCTTT. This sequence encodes CASSIGQGGNTEAFF. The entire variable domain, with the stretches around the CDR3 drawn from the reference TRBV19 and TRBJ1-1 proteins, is DGGITQSPKYLFRKEGQNVTLSCEQNLNHDAMYWYRQDPGQGLRLIYYSQIVNDFQKGDIAEGYSVSREKKESFPLTVTSAQKNPTAFYLCASSIGQGGNTEAFFGQGTRLTVV.